Listed below are T cell receptor beta chains from one sample, sequenced in a study of blood T cell repertoires in COVID-19. Here immunoSEQ multiplex PCR was the method, and the copy in TCRdb shows in-frame clones only, minus some. The sample lists fewer than 350,000 clones, around nine tenths occurring once. The sample taken for sequencing was peripheral blood. These receptor sequences come from a middle-aged man with active or convalescent COVID-19. Both conserved end residues are part of each CDR3. A D gene is named only where the DNA matches it firmly. A row's size may be missing; if present it is once, few, many or a size class.

clone_size: .
d_call: .
v_call: TRBV19
j_call: TRBJ1-3
cdr3_nt: TGTGCCAGTTTACAGAATCCTGGAAACACCATATATTTT
cdr3_aa: CASLQNPGNTIYF

clone_size: once
d_call: .
v_call: TRBV28
j_call: TRBJ2-1
cdr3_nt: TGTGCCAGCAGTTGGCCAGCCTACAATGAGCAGTTCTTC
cdr3_aa: CASSWPAYNEQFF

clone_size: .
d_call: TRBD1
v_call: TRBV12-3/TRBV12-4
j_call: TRBJ2-7
cdr3_nt: TGTGCCAGCAGTAGGGACAGTTCCTACGAGCAGTACTTC
cdr3_aa: CASSRDSSYEQYF

clone_size: .
d_call: TRBD2
v_call: TRBV9
j_call: TRBJ2-7
cdr3_nt: TGTGCCAGCAGCGCAAGCGGGGGGCCTTTATACGAGCAGTACTTC
cdr3_aa: CASSASGGPLYEQYF

clone_size: .
d_call: .
v_call: TRBV7-9
j_call: TRBJ1-3
cdr3_nt: TGTGCCAGCAGCTCCTCACAGTGGGGAAACACCATATATTTT
cdr3_aa: CASSSSQWGNTIYF

clone_size: .
d_call: TRBD1
v_call: TRBV5-5
j_call: TRBJ2-3
cdr3_nt: TGTGCCAGCTTGTATAGGGGGCCCTGGGATACGCAGTATTTT
cdr3_aa: CASLYRGPWDTQYF

clone_size: .
d_call: TRBD1
v_call: TRBV13
j_call: TRBJ2-1
cdr3_nt: TGTGCCAGCAGTTTGGACAGGGCCAACAATGAGCAGTTCTTC
cdr3_aa: CASSLDRANNEQFF

clone_size: few
d_call: TRBD2
v_call: TRBV2
j_call: TRBJ2-1
cdr3_nt: TGTGCCAGCAGAGCTAGCGGGGTTGAGCAGTTCTTC
cdr3_aa: CASRASGVEQFF

clone_size: .
d_call: TRBD2
v_call: TRBV3-1/TRBV3-2
j_call: TRBJ2-1
cdr3_nt: TGTGCCAGCAGCCCCCTGAGCGGGAGGGCCTCTGAGCAGTTCTTC
cdr3_aa: CASSPLSGRASEQFF

clone_size: .
d_call: .
v_call: TRBV5-1
j_call: TRBJ1-1
cdr3_nt: TGCGCCAGCAGCTTGGTACCGGGAGGGAACACTGAAGCTTTCTTT
cdr3_aa: CASSLVPGGNTEAFF

clone_size: .
d_call: .
v_call: TRBV18
j_call: TRBJ1-4
cdr3_nt: TGTGCCAGCTCACCCGGGGGAAGGACTGGTGAAAAACTGTTTTTT
cdr3_aa: CASSPGGRTGEKLFF

clone_size: .
d_call: .
v_call: TRBV30
j_call: TRBJ2-7
cdr3_nt: TGTGCCTGGAGTGTACAAGGGGGTTCCGAGCAGTACTTC
cdr3_aa: CAWSVQGGSEQYF

clone_size: .
d_call: .
v_call: TRBV6-6
j_call: TRBJ2-7
cdr3_nt: TGTGCCAGCACCAAAGCGCCACAGGGCTTCCCCCACGAGCAGTACTTC
cdr3_aa: CASTKAPQGFPHEQYF

clone_size: .
d_call: TRBD2
v_call: TRBV4-1
j_call: TRBJ2-5
cdr3_nt: TGCGCCAGCAGCCAAGCCGTTAGGCGGGAGGGCCGGGGAGAGACCCAGTACTTC
cdr3_aa: CASSQAVRREGRGETQYF

clone_size: .
d_call: .
v_call: TRBV11-2
j_call: TRBJ2-3
cdr3_nt: TGTGCCAGCAGCTTAACATTCACAGATACGCAGTATTTT
cdr3_aa: CASSLTFTDTQYF

clone_size: .
d_call: TRBD2
v_call: TRBV9
j_call: TRBJ2-1
cdr3_nt: TGTGCCAGCAGCGTTTTACAGCGGGGGAACTACAATGAGCAGTTCTTC
cdr3_aa: CASSVLQRGNYNEQFF

clone_size: once
d_call: TRBD1
v_call: TRBV7-9
j_call: TRBJ1-6
cdr3_nt: TGTGCCGGGGTTACAGGGGGAAATTCACCCCTCCACTTT
cdr3_aa: CAGVTGGNSPLHF

clone_size: .
d_call: TRBD2
v_call: TRBV7-9
j_call: TRBJ2-3
cdr3_nt: TGTGCCAGCAGCCGCGGGACTAGCGGGGTTGATACGCAGTATTTT
cdr3_aa: CASSRGTSGVDTQYF

clone_size: .
d_call: .
v_call: TRBV3-1/TRBV3-2
j_call: TRBJ1-2
cdr3_nt: TGTGCCAGCAGCCAAGTGGGCAACTATGGCTACACCTTC
cdr3_aa: CASSQVGNYGYTF

clone_size: once
d_call: .
v_call: TRBV19
j_call: TRBJ1-2
cdr3_nt: TGTGCCAGTAGGAAGGGGAATGGCTACACCTTC
cdr3_aa: CASRKGNGYTF

clone_size: .
d_call: .
v_call: TRBV27
j_call: TRBJ2-3
cdr3_nt: TGTGCCAGCAGTTTCTATGGCAGGGCGGTAGATACGCAGTATTTT
cdr3_aa: CASSFYGRAVDTQYF

clone_size: .
d_call: .
v_call: TRBV5-1
j_call: TRBJ2-1
cdr3_nt: TGCGCCAGCTTCCCACGCGGGGCGGCCTTAAGCGGTGAGCAGTTCTTC
cdr3_aa: CASFPRGAALSGEQFF

clone_size: .
d_call: .
v_call: TRBV24-1
j_call: TRBJ1-2
cdr3_nt: TGTGCCACCAGTGAGAACTCTGGCTACACCTTC
cdr3_aa: CATSENSGYTF

clone_size: .
d_call: TRBD2
v_call: TRBV7-8
j_call: TRBJ2-1
cdr3_nt: TGTGCCAGCAGCCCCCGGGGGGTTGCGGGAGTGGCTGAGCAGTTCTTC
cdr3_aa: CASSPRGVAGVAEQFF

clone_size: .
d_call: TRBD1
v_call: TRBV30
j_call: TRBJ2-7
cdr3_nt: TGTGCCTGGAGTGTGGAGACAGGGGGCTACGAGCAGTACTTC
cdr3_aa: CAWSVETGGYEQYF

clone_size: .
d_call: .
v_call: TRBV9
j_call: TRBJ2-2
cdr3_nt: TGTGCCAGCAGCGTACCCCGAACAGGAGCGAACACCGGGGAGCTGTTTTTT
cdr3_aa: CASSVPRTGANTGELFF

clone_size: few
d_call: .
v_call: TRBV11-2
j_call: TRBJ1-3
cdr3_nt: TGTGCCAGCAGCCACAACTATGAGACCATATATTTT
cdr3_aa: CASSHNYETIYF

clone_size: once
d_call: .
v_call: TRBV12-5
j_call: TRBJ2-3
cdr3_nt: TGTGCTAGTGGCCCTCCTACCGATACGCAGTATTTT
cdr3_aa: CASGPPTDTQYF

clone_size: few
d_call: TRBD1
v_call: TRBV4-1
j_call: TRBJ1-5
cdr3_nt: TGCGCCAGCAGCCAACACGGGACAGTCAATCAGCCCCAGCATTTT
cdr3_aa: CASSQHGTVNQPQHF

clone_size: .
d_call: TRBD1
v_call: TRBV27
j_call: TRBJ2-3
cdr3_nt: TGTGCCAGCAGTCTGGACAGGGCAACAGATACGCAGTATTTT
cdr3_aa: CASSLDRATDTQYF

clone_size: few
d_call: TRBD2
v_call: TRBV7-3
j_call: TRBJ2-3
cdr3_nt: TGTGCCAGCAGTTTCGGACTAGCGACGATAGATACGCAGTATTTT
cdr3_aa: CASSFGLATIDTQYF

clone_size: .
d_call: TRBD2
v_call: TRBV11-3
j_call: TRBJ2-1
cdr3_nt: TGTGCCAGCAGCTTAGGATCCCGAGGACTAGGCTACAATGAGCAGTTCTTC
cdr3_aa: CASSLGSRGLGYNEQFF

clone_size: .
d_call: TRBD1
v_call: TRBV5-8
j_call: TRBJ1-2
cdr3_nt: TGTGCCAGCAGCTTCACAGGGGACTATGGCTACACCTTC
cdr3_aa: CASSFTGDYGYTF

clone_size: .
d_call: .
v_call: TRBV2
j_call: TRBJ2-3
cdr3_nt: TGTGCCAGCAAGACGGGTCCTAGCACAGATACGCAGTATTTT
cdr3_aa: CASKTGPSTDTQYF

clone_size: .
d_call: TRBD2
v_call: TRBV3-1/TRBV3-2
j_call: TRBJ2-2
cdr3_nt: TGTGCCAGCAGCCAAGAAGGGTCGAGCGGGAGGGCCAGGGGCACCGGGGAGCTGTTTTTT
cdr3_aa: CASSQEGSSGRARGTGELFF

clone_size: few
d_call: .
v_call: TRBV2
j_call: TRBJ2-1
cdr3_nt: TGTGCCAGCAGTGCTCAGGGTTATGAGCAGTTCTTC
cdr3_aa: CASSAQGYEQFF

clone_size: .
d_call: TRBD1
v_call: TRBV6-1
j_call: TRBJ1-2
cdr3_nt: TGTGCCAGCAGTGAAGCAGCAGGGGGCGTCAAAAACTATGGCTACACCTTC
cdr3_aa: CASSEAAGGVKNYGYTF

clone_size: .
d_call: TRBD2
v_call: TRBV9
j_call: TRBJ2-7
cdr3_nt: TGTGCCAGCAGCGTAGGCGGGGGGAAACCCTACGAGCAGTACTTC
cdr3_aa: CASSVGGGKPYEQYF

clone_size: .
d_call: TRBD2
v_call: TRBV2
j_call: TRBJ2-3
cdr3_nt: TGTGCCACCACACCTGGTCGCGGGAGGGAGGGGCAAGATACGCAGTATTTT
cdr3_aa: CATTPGRGREGQDTQYF

clone_size: .
d_call: TRBD1
v_call: TRBV2
j_call: TRBJ2-1
cdr3_nt: TGTGCCAGCAGGGGAAGGGGGCCTCTTGTTAATGAGCAGTTCTTC
cdr3_aa: CASRGRGPLVNEQFF

clone_size: .
d_call: .
v_call: TRBV5-4
j_call: TRBJ1-1
cdr3_nt: TGTGCCAGCAGCTCGGAAGGGAGGAACACTGAAGCTTTCTTT
cdr3_aa: CASSSEGRNTEAFF

clone_size: .
d_call: TRBD2
v_call: TRBV2
j_call: TRBJ2-7
cdr3_nt: TGTGCCAGCAGTGTCGAGGGACTAGCGTCTCGCTACGAGCAGTACTTC
cdr3_aa: CASSVEGLASRYEQYF

clone_size: .
d_call: .
v_call: TRBV6-5
j_call: TRBJ2-2
cdr3_nt: TGTGCCAGCAGTCGAGCGGGGGAGCTGTTTTTT
cdr3_aa: CASSRAGELFF

clone_size: .
d_call: TRBD1
v_call: TRBV5-1
j_call: TRBJ1-2
cdr3_nt: TGCGCCAGCAGCTTAACAGGGGTAGAAGGCTATGGCTACACCTTC
cdr3_aa: CASSLTGVEGYGYTF

clone_size: .
d_call: TRBD2
v_call: TRBV5-1
j_call: TRBJ2-1
cdr3_nt: TGCGCCAGCAGCTTGGTTGCGGGAGGCTCCAATGAGCAGTTCTTC
cdr3_aa: CASSLVAGGSNEQFF

clone_size: once
d_call: .
v_call: TRBV25-1
j_call: TRBJ2-7
cdr3_nt: TGTGCCAGCAGTAGTCAGGGCGGAGAGCAGTACTTC
cdr3_aa: CASSSQGGEQYF

clone_size: .
d_call: TRBD1
v_call: TRBV3-1/TRBV3-2
j_call: TRBJ2-7
cdr3_nt: TGTGCCAGCAGCCGCCCCGGGACAGGGGGCTACGAGCAGTACTTC
cdr3_aa: CASSRPGTGGYEQYF

clone_size: .
d_call: TRBD2
v_call: TRBV5-1
j_call: TRBJ2-5
cdr3_nt: TGCGCCAGCAGCTTTAAGGCTTTTACCGGAGCGGGAGGGCAAGAGACCCAGTACTTC
cdr3_aa: CASSFKAFTGAGGQETQYF

clone_size: .
d_call: TRBD2
v_call: TRBV7-3
j_call: TRBJ2-1
cdr3_nt: TGTGCCAGCAGCCAACTAGCGGGAGTTGATGAGCAGTTCTTC
cdr3_aa: CASSQLAGVDEQFF

clone_size: .
d_call: .
v_call: TRBV29-1
j_call: TRBJ2-5
cdr3_nt: TGCAGCGTTGTCGACATAAAAGAGACCCAGTACTTC
cdr3_aa: CSVVDIKETQYF

clone_size: .
d_call: .
v_call: TRBV19
j_call: TRBJ2-6
cdr3_nt: TGTGCCAGTAGGACGGAGAAGAAGACTGGGGCCAACGTCCTGACTTTC
cdr3_aa: CASRTEKKTGANVLTF